The 10 T cell receptor beta chains presented below share a single source sample, sequenced in a study of T cell repertoires in cytomegalovirus infection (dated by TCRdb to about 2019). TCRdb names Illumina HiSeq 1500 as the instrument used. TCRdb applied fastp at Q25 and MiXCR to the public reads, then kept only in-frame beta chains. For every CDR3 protein sequence, its rows merge into one entry that carries the most common genes and DNA. The sample table shows some 440,000 distinct CDR3 sequences, and roughly a third are seen once. Of the sample, around 15% is held by the ten largest clones. The sequenced sample consisted of PBMCs. The receptor source for this set is a human donor in good health (CMV status not recorded). Some clones in this sample may be carry-over from other donors' samples.

This clonotype was observed once. This rearrangement joins TRBV6-6 to TRBJ2-3, with D perhaps TRBD1 (5 bases). Trimming stripped 6 bases from V and 5 bases from J, with 15 bases between. This CDR3 has 14 residues. The germline V gene has CDR1 MNHNY and CDR2 SVGAGI (reference sequence). The DNA of the CDR3 is TGTGCCAGCAGCCTTCGACAGTTTGGAGATACGCAGTATTTT. This gives the protein CASSLRQFGDTQYF.

As regards this clonotype: One end of the junction fails to match germline, which may point to a read error. The chain couples TRBV7-2 to TRBJ1-1; D call uncertain. The CDR3 extends over 17 amino acids. CDR1 is SGHTA, CDR2 FQGNSA, per germline. The CDR3 loop is CARSLVWSGLAGGEAFF. As DNA, the CDR3 is TGTGCCAGAAGCTTAGTCTGGAGTGGTCTTGCAGGAGGTGAAGCTTTCTTT.

This chain's CDR3 is CAIRGTGGSGNTIYF. Written as DNA, the CDR3 is TGTGCCATCAGGGGGACAGGGGGCTCTGGAAACACCATATATTTT. This chain joins TRBV10-3 and TRBJ1-3, with TRBD1 matching 11 bases. The germline V gene has CDR1 ENHRY and CDR2 SYGVKD. After removal of 6 bases from V and 0 bases from J, the junction contained 1 base not matched to a gene. The CDR3 extends over 15 amino acids.

The sample holds many counts of this clonotype. V and J are TRBV7-8 and TRBJ1-2, with D tentatively TRBD1 (6 bases). Trimming took 1 base from V and 2 from J, leaving 11 bases between them. The CDR3 runs to 15 residues. Germline CDR1 and CDR2: SGHVS and FQNEAQ. CDR3 in amino acids: CASSLVSTGNYGYTF. In nucleotides, the CDR3 is TGTGCCAGCAGCTTAGTCTCCACAGGGAACTATGGCTACACCTTC. The entire variable domain, with the rest obtained from reference TRBV7-8 and TRBJ1-2, is as follows: GAGVSQSPRYKVAKRGQDVALRCDPISGHVSLFWYQQALGQGPEFLTYFQNEAQLDKSGLPSDRFFAERPEGSVSTLKIQRTQQEDSAVYLCASSLVSTGNYGYTFGSGTRLTVV.

The rearrangement links TRBV19 to TRBJ2-7; D might be TRBD1 or TRBD2, each matching 6 bases. CDR3 length: 14 residues. From germline, CDR1 is LNHDA and CDR2 SQIVND (reference sequence). Trimming pared 3 bases from V and 5 bases from J, leaving 14 bases between. The DNA of the CDR3 is TGTGCCAGTAGTATCGGGGGCACACTGGACGAGCAGTACTTC. Amino acid sequence: CASSIGGTLDEQYF.

This clonotype was recorded many times. This chain joins TRBV25-1 and TRBJ1-6, with D maybe TRBD1 (5 bases). The CDR3 covers 11 residues. Deletions cut 6 bases from V and 19 bases from J, with 16 bases between. Germline CDR1 MGHDK, CDR2 SYGVNS. CDR3 sequence: CASRTGTALHF. CDR3 nucleotide sequence: TGTGCCAGCAGGACCGGGACCGCCTTACACTTT.

The rearrangement uses TRBV27 and TRBJ1-4; D might be TRBD1 (5 bases). Germline V CDR1 and CDR2: MNHEY, SMNVEV (reference sequence). CDR3 length equals 19 residues. V was clipped by 0 bases and J by 0 bases, with 17 bases between them. CDR3 sequence: CASSLSGFLKGPTNEKLFF. CDR3 coding DNA: TGTGCCAGCAGTTTATCTGGGTTCTTAAAGGGGCCAACTAATGAAAAACTGTTTTTT.

Note on this clonotype: Because the CDR3 is missing its conserved closing phenylalanine or tryptophan, this is likely a read error. The CDR3 coding sequence is TGTGCCAGTAGTACAGGGATTCAGCCCCAGCATTTG. It specifies CASSTGIQPQHL. The chain uses TRBV19 and TRBJ1-5; possibly TRBD1 for D (5 bases). The CDR3 is 12 amino acids. The germline V gene has CDR1 LNHDA and CDR2 SQIVND (reference sequence). The V end lost 4 bases, the J end lost 6 bases, and 7 bases lay between the germline ends.

J is TRBJ1-1 and V is TRBV20-1; 10 nucleotides agree with TRBD1. Germline lookup yields CDR1 DFQATT and CDR2 SNEGSKA (reference sequence). The CDR3 contains 13 residues. Unmatched junction bases numbered 6, after V lost 5 bases and J lost 6 bases. The CDR3 DNA sequence: TGCAGTGCTGCCGGGACAGGGGATTCTGAAGCTTTCTTT. Protein product: CSAAGTGDSEAFF.

The chain carries TRBV12-3 or TRBV12-4 and TRBJ2-3, with D perhaps matching TRBD1 or TRBD2 (5 bases each). The V end was cut by 6 bases, the J end by 7 bases, with 17 bases between. This CDR3 is built from 14 residues. The CDR3 loop reads CASRFRGFLYTQYF. The CDR3, as DNA: TGTGCCAGCAGGTTCCGGGGCTTCTTGTATACGCAGTATTTT.